This TCR beta chain was captured in a study of blood T cell repertoires in COVID-19. About the research overall: Spain, Italy and the United States supplied samples that represented acute and convalescent COVID-19.

There are 11 residues in the CDR3. V was shortened by 2 bases and J by 6 bases, with 7 bases between the two germline ends. Germline CDR1 reads GTSNPN; CDR2 reads SVGIG (reference sequence). Produced via immunoSEQ multiplex PCR; TCRdb's table is partial and in-frame only. Of under 250,000 clones in the sample, roughly 94% were seen once. The sequenced material came from peripheral blood. The chain employs TRBV30 and TRBJ1-2; no clear D. The sequence was obtained from a man younger than 45 with acute or convalescent COVID-19. CDR3 loop: CAWSSADGYTF. In DNA form, the CDR3 reads TGTGCCTGGAGTAGCGCGGATGGCTACACCTTC.